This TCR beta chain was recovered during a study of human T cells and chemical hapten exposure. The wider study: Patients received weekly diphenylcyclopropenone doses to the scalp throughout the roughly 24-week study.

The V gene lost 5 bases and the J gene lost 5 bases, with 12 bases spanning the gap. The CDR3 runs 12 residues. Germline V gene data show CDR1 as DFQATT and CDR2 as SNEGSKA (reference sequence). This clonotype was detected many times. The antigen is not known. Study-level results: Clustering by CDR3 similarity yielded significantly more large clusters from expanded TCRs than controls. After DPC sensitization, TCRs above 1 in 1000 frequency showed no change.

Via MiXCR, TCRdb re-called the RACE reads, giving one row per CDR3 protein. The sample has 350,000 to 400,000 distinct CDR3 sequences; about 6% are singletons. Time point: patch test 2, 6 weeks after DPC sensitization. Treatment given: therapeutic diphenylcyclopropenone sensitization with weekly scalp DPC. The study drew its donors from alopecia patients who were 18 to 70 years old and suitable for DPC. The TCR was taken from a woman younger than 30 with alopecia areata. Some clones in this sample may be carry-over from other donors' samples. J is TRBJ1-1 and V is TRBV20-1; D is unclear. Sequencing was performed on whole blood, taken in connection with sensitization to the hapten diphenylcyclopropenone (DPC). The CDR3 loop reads CSAADSGTEAFF. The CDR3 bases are TGCAGTGCTGCGGACTCAGGTACTGAAGCTTTCTTT.